This TCR beta chain comes out of a study of shared clonotypes between healthy human individuals. On the study more broadly: With ages of 18 to 49, the donors were two women and a few men.

Germline CDR1 LNHDA, CDR2 SQIVND (reference sequence). Between the trimmed V and J ends, which lost 9 bases and 6 bases, there was a span of 21 bases. This CDR3 is 14 amino acids long. Comments on this clone: Antigen: not known.

Sorted-subset replicate PCRs used roughly 210 ng of genomic DNA. This amount corresponded to 30,000 to 35,000 T cell genomes. Profiled with immunoSEQ multiplex PCR; TCRdb holds only in-frame clones, not every one. Seen here are roughly 700,000 clones, around two thirds observed once, and the top ten hold 1.5% to 2%. Findings and limits, study-wide: Sequencing of the sorted subsets was shown by rarefaction to be incomplete despite large depth.

The TCR was taken from a woman in her thirties in good health. Sample: memory CD4+ T cells sorted from blood. The subset here: CD45RA-negative fraction. The chain joins TRBV19 to TRBJ2-7; D is unclear. The CDR3 reads CASKGSTLSGEQYF. The CDR3, as DNA: TGTGCCAGCAAAGGTTCCACTCTTTCCGGCGAGCAGTACTTC.